This entry lists 20 T cell receptor beta chains sequenced from one sample in a study of cytomegalovirus exposure and HLA in healthy donors. The primer mix had 60 Vbeta and 13 Jbeta primers. TCRdb keeps only in-frame clones here, not all; method: immunoSEQ multiplex PCR. The data hold more than 90,000 clones, with around 74% observed a single time. The specimen was PBMCs. The receptors were gathered from a man aged 25 to 40 in good health and CMV-seropositive.

The chain combines TRBV28 with TRBJ1-2, with TRBD1 as a possible D gene (5 bases). V lost 7 bases and J lost 8, with 20 bases in between. CDR3 length equals 14 residues. Germline V gene lookup returns CDR1 MDHEN and CDR2 SYDVKM. CDR3 nucleotides: TGTGCCAGCATCTTCAGCAGGGAAGGAGCCGGCTACACCTTC. Translated: CASIFSREGAGYTF.

With regard to this clone: Mismatch with germline at one junction end may stem from a read error. The rearrangement uses TRBV7-9 and TRBJ2-7, with 9 bases that match TRBD1. This CDR3 region has 16 residues. Germline CDR1 SEHNR, CDR2 FQNEAQ (reference sequence). The CDR3 loop reads CSSSLGTGKNSYEQYF. CDR3 DNA sequence: TGTTCCAGCAGCTTAGGGACAGGGAAAAACTCCTACGAGCAGTACTTC.

This chain links TRBV2 with TRBJ2-3, with TRBD2 as a possible D gene (6 bases). Trimming shortened V by 3 bases and J by 2 bases, and 12 bases separated the two germline ends. The CDR3 loop spans 15 amino acids. Germline-derived CDR1 and CDR2 are SNHLY and FYNNEI. CDR3 sequence reads: CASSEQGGSTDTQYF. CDR3 DNA sequence: TGTGCCAGCAGTGAGCAGGGAGGTTCCACAGATACGCAGTATTTT. The full variable domain, completed using reference TRBV2 and TRBJ2-3, is EPEVTQTPSHQVTQMGQEVILRCVPISNHLYFYWYRQILGQKVEFLVSFYNNEISEKSEIFDDQFSVERPDGSNFTLKIRSTKLEDSAMYFCASSEQGGSTDTQYFGPGTRLTVL.

A single count supports this clone. The gene calls are TRBV28 and TRBJ2-5; TRBD2 aligns across 12 bases. V dropped 9 bases and J dropped 5; count of bases not matched to a gene: 10. From germline, CDR1 is MDHEN and CDR2 SYDVKM. The CDR3 spans 15 residues. For the CDR3, the DNA is TGTGCCAGTGCGGCTAGCGGGGGGGGTTGGGAGACCCAGTACTTC. This translates into CASAASGGGWETQYF.

The chain combines TRBV19 with TRBJ2-2, with 9 bases identical to TRBD2. V was clipped by 8 bases and J by 0 bases; unmatched bases: 7. CDR1 and CDR2 from the germline V gene are LNHDA and SQIVND (reference sequence). CDR3 size: 16 residues. CDR3 sequence: CASGAIAGANTGELFF. The CDR3 bases are TGTGCCAGTGGGGCTATAGCGGGGGCGAACACCGGGGAGCTGTTTTTT. The entire variable domain, with the rest obtained from reference TRBV19 and TRBJ2-2, is as follows: DGGITQSPKYLFRKEGQNVTLSCEQNLNHDAMYWYRQDPGQGLRLIYYSQIVNDFQKGDIAEGYSVSREKKESFPLTVTSAQKNPTAFYLCASGAIAGANTGELFFGEGSRLTVL.

The chain links TRBV27 to TRBJ1-5, with D unresolved. The ends were cut back, 6 bases at V and 7 bases at J, with 16 bases in the middle. CDR3 size: 14 residues. Germline V gene data show CDR1 as MNHEY and CDR2 as SMNVEV (reference sequence). Here the CDR3 reads CASRLYGGQQPQHF. CDR3 in DNA: TGTGCCAGCAGACTTTACGGAGGGCAACAGCCCCAGCATTTT.

The chain is built from TRBV10-3 and TRBJ1-2; 7 bases fit TRBD1. CDR3 size: 18 residues. Germline V gene data show CDR1 as ENHRY and CDR2 as SYGVKD. V lost 0 bases to trimming and J lost 1 base; unmatched junction nucleotides: 11. DNA for the CDR3: TGTGCCATCAGTGAGTCTAGTTCTATCCGGGACAGTAACTATGGCTACACCTTC. Translating it yields CAISESSSIRDSNYGYTF.

The rearrangement joins TRBV27 to TRBJ1-4, with D possibly matching TRBD1 (5 bases). V gave up 6 bases and J gave up 1 base, with 9 bases separating them. The length of the CDR3 is 14 residues. Germline lookup yields CDR1 MNHEY and CDR2 SMNVEV (reference sequence). The CDR3 protein is CASSLQGTNEKLFF. Written as DNA, the CDR3 is TGTGCCAGCAGCCTCCAGGGAACTAATGAAAAACTGTTTTTT.

The sample holds one count of this clone. A read error may produce the germline difference seen at one junction end. This chain uses TRBV4-2 with TRBJ1-2; no definite D call. Germline V gene lookup returns CDR1 LGHNA and CDR2 YNFKEQ. The CDR3 loop spans 17 amino acids. This CDR3 is CASSQEGKRPANYGYPF. The CDR3 DNA reads as TGTGCCAGCAGCCAAGAAGGAAAGCGCCCTGCTAACTATGGCTACCCCTTC.

This chain uses TRBV7-8 with TRBJ1-5; a possible D gene is TRBD1 (6 bases). Germline values: CDR1 SGHVS, CDR2 FQNEAQ. Trimming stripped 6 bases from V and 2 bases from J, with 8 bases between. The CDR3 runs 13 residues. This chain's CDR3 is CASSSGGNQPQHF. As DNA, the CDR3 is TGTGCCAGCAGTTCAGGGGGCAATCAGCCCCAGCATTTT.

This clone appeared a few times. The CDR3 DNA is TGCGCCAGCAGCCAAGTTGGGAGAGGATCCACCATATATTTT. Translation: CASSQVGRGSTIYF. This chain connects TRBV4-3 to TRBJ1-3; no reliable D call. Trimming shortened V by 1 base and J by 9 bases, and 13 bases separated the two germline ends. Germline V gene sequence: CDR1 LGHNA, CDR2 YSLEER. This CDR3 region has 14 residues.

The chain joins TRBV6-6 to TRBJ1-1; no definite D call. Germline CDR1 is MNHNY and CDR2 is SVGAGI (reference sequence). V was clipped by 6 bases and J by 5 bases, with 13 bases between them. The CDR3 consists of 13 residues. CDR3 DNA sequence: TGTGCCAGCAGCTCCAGACCGGGGACTGAAGCTTTCTTT. Translating gives CASSSRPGTEAFF.

This clone has a handful of counts. The V gene is TRBV5-6, the J gene TRBJ2-1; 7 nucleotides match TRBD1. This CDR3 is 15 amino acids long. J was trimmed by 5 bases and V by 2 bases; bases with no gene match: 7. Germline V gene lookup returns CDR1 SGHDT and CDR2 YYEEEE. The CDR3 DNA reads TGTGCCAGCAGCTTTTACGACAGGGTGGACAATGAGCAGTTCTTC. It specifies CASSFYDRVDNEQFF.

A word on this clone: Other DNA sequences from this sample encode an identical CDR3 as well. V usage is TRBV15 and J usage is TRBJ1-5; TRBD1 is a possible D gene (5 bases). CDR1 is LNHNV and CDR2 is YYDKDF in the germline V gene (reference sequence). The CDR3 runs to 16 residues. V was pared by 0 bases and J by 7 bases, with 16 bases between. As DNA, the CDR3 is TGTGCCACCAGCAGAGATCGTAGAAGGGGTCTCCAGCCCCAGCATTTT. Translating it yields CATSRDRRRGLQPQHF.

There are a few counts of this clone. This chain uses TRBV5-4 with TRBJ2-2, with D possibly being TRBD1 (6 bases). V was trimmed by 2 bases and J by 0 bases, leaving 8 bases between them. The V gene's germline CDR1 is SGHNT and CDR2 YYREEE (reference sequence). This CDR3 comprises 15 residues. CDR3 nucleotides: TGTGCCAGCAGCTTTAAGGGGGCGAACACCGGGGAGCTGTTTTTT. This encodes CASSFKGANTGELFF.

The chain joins TRBV7-6 to TRBJ1-6; D uncertain. Germline values: CDR1 SGHVS, CDR2 FNYEAQ. There are 14 residues in the CDR3. Trimming shortened V by 4 bases and J by 2 bases, and 6 bases separated the two germline ends. DNA for the CDR3: TGTGCCAGCAGCTCAACGGCCTATAATTCACCCCTCCACTTT. Translated: CASSSTAYNSPLHF.

The chain uses TRBV7-2 and TRBJ2-6; 15 nucleotides align to TRBD2. V gave up 6 bases and J gave up 2 bases; unmatched junction bases: 8. The CDR3 consists of 19 residues. The V gene's germline CDR1 is SGHTA and CDR2 FQGNSA. The CDR3 coding sequence is TGTGCCAGCAGGTTACGGACTAGCGGGGGGGCAACTGGGGCCAACGTCCTGACTTTC. This translates into CASRLRTSGGATGANVLTF.

The V and J genes are TRBV4-1 and TRBJ1-5, with D hard to call. Trimming left V 0 bases short and J 2 bases short, with 11 bases between. This CDR3 is 16 amino acids long. Per the germline V gene, CDR1 is MGHRA and CDR2 is YSYEKL. The CDR3 coding sequence is TGCGCCAGCAGCCAAGAGGGAGCCTGGGGCAATCAGCCCCAGCATTTT. Encoded protein: CASSQEGAWGNQPQHF.

The V gene is TRBV15, the J gene TRBJ1-4, with D tentatively TRBD1 (5 bases). V shed 3 bases and J shed 7 bases, with 15 bases lying between them. The CDR3 runs to 15 residues. Germline loops: CDR1 LNHNV, CDR2 YYDKDF (reference sequence). CDR3 DNA: TGTGCCACCAGCAGCCCAGGGTCGGCGGTTGAAAAACTGTTTTTT. It is translated as CATSSPGSAVEKLFF. Filled out from reference TRBV15 and TRBJ1-4, the complete variable domain reads DAMVIQNPRYQVTQFGKPVTLSCSQTLNHNVMYWYQQKSSQAPKLLFHYYDKDFNNEADTPDNFQSRRPNTSFCFLDIRSPGLGDTAMYLCATSSPGSAVEKLFFGSGTQLSVL.

The chain carries TRBV6-5 and TRBJ1-1; D is unresolved. The length of the CDR3 is 13 residues. CDR1 is MNHEY, CDR2 SVGAGI, per germline. V was clipped by 1 base and J by 11 bases, with 14 bases between them. CDR3 in amino acids: CASSYWPGIRAFF. The CDR3, as DNA: TGTGCCAGCAGTTACTGGCCGGGAATAAGGGCTTTCTTT.